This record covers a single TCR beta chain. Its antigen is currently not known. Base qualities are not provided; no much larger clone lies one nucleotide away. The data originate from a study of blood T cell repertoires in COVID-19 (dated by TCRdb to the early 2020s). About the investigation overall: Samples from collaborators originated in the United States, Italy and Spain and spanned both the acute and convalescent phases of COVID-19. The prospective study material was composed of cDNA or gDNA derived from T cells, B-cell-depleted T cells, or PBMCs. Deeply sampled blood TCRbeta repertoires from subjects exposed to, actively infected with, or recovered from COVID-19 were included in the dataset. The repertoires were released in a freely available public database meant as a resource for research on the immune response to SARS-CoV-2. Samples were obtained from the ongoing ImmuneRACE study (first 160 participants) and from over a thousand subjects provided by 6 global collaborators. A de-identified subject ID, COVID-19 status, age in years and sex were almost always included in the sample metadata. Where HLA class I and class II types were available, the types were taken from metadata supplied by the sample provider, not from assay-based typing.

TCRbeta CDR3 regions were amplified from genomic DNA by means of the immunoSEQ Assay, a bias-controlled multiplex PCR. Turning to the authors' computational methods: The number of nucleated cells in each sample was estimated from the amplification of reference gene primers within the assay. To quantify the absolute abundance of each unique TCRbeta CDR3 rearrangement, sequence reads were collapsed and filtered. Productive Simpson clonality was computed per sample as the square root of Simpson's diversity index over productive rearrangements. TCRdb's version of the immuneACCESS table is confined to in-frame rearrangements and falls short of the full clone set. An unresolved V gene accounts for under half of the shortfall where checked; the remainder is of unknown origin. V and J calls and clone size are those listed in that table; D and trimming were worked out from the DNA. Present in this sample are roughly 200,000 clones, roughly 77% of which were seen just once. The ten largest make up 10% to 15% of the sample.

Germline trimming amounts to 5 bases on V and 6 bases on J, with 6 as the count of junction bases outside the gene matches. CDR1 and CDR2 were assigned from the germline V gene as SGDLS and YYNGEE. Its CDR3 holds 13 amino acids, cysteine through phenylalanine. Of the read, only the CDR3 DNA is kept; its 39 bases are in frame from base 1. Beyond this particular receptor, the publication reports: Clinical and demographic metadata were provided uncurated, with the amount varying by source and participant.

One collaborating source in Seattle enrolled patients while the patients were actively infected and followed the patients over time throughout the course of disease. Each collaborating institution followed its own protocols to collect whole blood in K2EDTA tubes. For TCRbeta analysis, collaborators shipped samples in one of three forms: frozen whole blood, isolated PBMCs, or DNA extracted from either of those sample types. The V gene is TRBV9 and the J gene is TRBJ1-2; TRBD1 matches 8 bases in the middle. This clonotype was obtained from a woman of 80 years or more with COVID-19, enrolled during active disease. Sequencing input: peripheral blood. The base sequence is TGTGCCAGCAGAGCAGGACAGGGTAATGGCTACACCTTC. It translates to CASRAGQGNGYTF.